What follows is one T cell receptor (beta chain) and its context. The antigen is not known. V was trimmed by 6 bases and J by 4 bases, leaving 18 bases between them. In germline, CDR1 is MNHEY, CDR2 SVGAGI. This CDR3 spans 15 amino acids. The entry originates in a study of PD-1 blockade in classical Hodgkin lymphoma. The overall study: Nivolumab 3 mg/kg was given intravenously every 2 weeks.

Study-level results: CD8+ TCR diversity did not rise significantly by C4D1, unlike CD4+. Differences between repertoires have undefined causes, possibly disease activity or prior therapy. Compared with healthy donors, newly diagnosed patients reportedly showed lower baseline TCR diversity.

The time point is: cycle 4 day 1 (C4D1), after less than 7 weeks of nivolumab. There was relapse after autologous stem cell transplantation in every patient, and there was variation in brentuximab vedotin exposure. Clones were sequenced by immunoSEQ multiplex PCR, and TCRdb holds only the in-frame ones, with some missing. The table records tens of thousands of clones, about nine tenths of them present only once. Sequenced material: peripheral blood mononuclear cells (PBMCs), taken before the fourth cycle of nivolumab. This sequence was found in a human donor with classical Hodgkin lymphoma. J is TRBJ1-1 and V is TRBV6-5; tentative D call: TRBD1 (5 bases). Here the CDR3 DNA reads TGTGCCAGCAGGGAACAGTCAGGGACCGGCACTGAAGCTTTCTTT. Translation: CASREQSGTGTEAFF.